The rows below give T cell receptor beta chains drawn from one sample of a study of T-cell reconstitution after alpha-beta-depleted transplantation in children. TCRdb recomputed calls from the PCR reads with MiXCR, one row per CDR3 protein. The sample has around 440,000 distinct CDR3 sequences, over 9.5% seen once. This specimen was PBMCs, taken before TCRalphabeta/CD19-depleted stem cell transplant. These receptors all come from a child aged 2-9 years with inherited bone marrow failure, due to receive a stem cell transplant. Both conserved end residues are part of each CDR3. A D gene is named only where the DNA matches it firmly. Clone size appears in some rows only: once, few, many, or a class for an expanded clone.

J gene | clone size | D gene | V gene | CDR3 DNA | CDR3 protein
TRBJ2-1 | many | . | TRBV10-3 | TGTGCCATCAGACAGGAGTCCTACAATGAGCAGTTCTTC | CAIRQESYNEQFF
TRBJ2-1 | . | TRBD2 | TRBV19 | TGTGCCAGTAGTATTGCACTAGCGGGAGGGCAGTCCTACAATGAGCAGTTCTTC | CASSIALAGGQSYNEQFF
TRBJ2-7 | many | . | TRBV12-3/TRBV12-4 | TGTGCCAGCAGTTCCCCCCGCTTCGAGCAGTACTTC | CASSSPRFEQYF
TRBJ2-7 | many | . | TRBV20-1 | TGCAGTGCTAGCCAGCGGGCGTCCTCCTACGAGCAGTACTTC | CSASQRASSYEQYF
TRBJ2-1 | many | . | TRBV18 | TGTGCCAGCTCACCACCCGGGGGACTCCGCTACAATGAGCAGTTCTTC | CASSPPGGLRYNEQFF
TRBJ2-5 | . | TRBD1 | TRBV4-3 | TGCGCCAGCAGCCAAGATTACCCCCACGAAGAGGGGGCTTTTTCGGAGACCCAGTACTTC | CASSQDYPHEEGAFSETQYF
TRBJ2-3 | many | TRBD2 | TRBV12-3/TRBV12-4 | TGTGCCAGCAGTTCTGGTGGAGCGGGAGGAGTGGATACGCAGTATTTT | CASSSGGAGGVDTQYF
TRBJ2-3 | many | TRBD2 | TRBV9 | TGTGCCAGCAGCGTAGAAGACTACCCGACTAGCGGAAGCACAGATACGCAGTATTTT | CASSVEDYPTSGSTDTQYF
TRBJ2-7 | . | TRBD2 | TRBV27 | TGTGCCAGCAGTTTATCGGGGGGTTGGTGGGAGGGATACGAGCAGTACTTC | CASSLSGGWWEGYEQYF
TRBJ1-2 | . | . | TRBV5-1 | TGCGCCAGCAGCCGGGCGGGGACTAACTATGGCTACACCTTC | CASSRAGTNYGYTF
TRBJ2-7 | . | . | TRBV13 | TGTGCCAGCAGCTCCGGATTCGGGTGGGTCCACGAGCAGTACTTC | CASSSGFGWVHEQYF
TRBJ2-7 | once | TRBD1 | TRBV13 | TGTGCCAGCAGCTTAGGCCTGGAACAGGGGGCCTTCCACGAGCAGTACTTC | CASSLGLEQGAFHEQYF
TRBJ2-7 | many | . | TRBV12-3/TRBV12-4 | TGTGCCAGCAGTAGGGACATCTACGAGCAGTACTTC | CASSRDIYEQYF
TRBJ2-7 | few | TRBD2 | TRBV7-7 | TGTGCCAGCAGCCGAGGGACTAGTGCCCTTTACGAGCAGTACTTC | CASSRGTSALYEQYF
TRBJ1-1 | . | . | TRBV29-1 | TGCAGCGTTGGGGACATACGGGCTGAAGCTTTCTTT | CSVGDIRAEAFF
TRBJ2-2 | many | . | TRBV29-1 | TGCAGCGGATCAGAGAGGAGCACCGGGGAGCTGTTTTTT | CSGSERSTGELFF
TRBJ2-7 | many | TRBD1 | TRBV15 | TGTGCCACCAAAGACAGGGTGAGCTCCTACGAGCAGTACTTC | CATKDRVSSYEQYF
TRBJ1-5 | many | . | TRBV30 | TGTGCCTGGGGAACCAGGGAGTATAGCAATCAGCCCCAGCATTTT | CAWGTREYSNQPQHF
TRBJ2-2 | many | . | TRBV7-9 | TGTGCCAGCAGCTTAGTCGGTGGGAGCACCGGGGAGCTGTTTTTT | CASSLVGGSTGELFF
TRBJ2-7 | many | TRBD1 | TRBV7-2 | TGTGCCAGCAGCTTAGCCCCCGGGACAGGCTCCTACGAGCAGTACTTC | CASSLAPGTGSYEQYF
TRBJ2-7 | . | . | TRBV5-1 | TGCGCCAGCAGAAAAGGAGGGCCGCTCTCCGAGCAGTACTTC | CASRKGGPLSEQYF
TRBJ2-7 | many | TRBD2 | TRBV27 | TGTGCCAGCAGTTTATTACTAGCGGGAGGGCTAAGCGAGCAGTACTTC | CASSLLLAGGLSEQYF
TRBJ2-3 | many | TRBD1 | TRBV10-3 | TGTGCCAGGGGACAGAGTGTAGTTGAGGATACGCAGTATTTT | CARGQSVVEDTQYF
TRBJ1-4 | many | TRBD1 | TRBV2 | TGTGCCAGCAGTTTGGGACAGAAACTGTTTTTT | CASSLGQKLFF
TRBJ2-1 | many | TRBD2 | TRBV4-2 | TGTGCCAGCAGCCCAGCGGGAGGGATCAGTGAGCAGTTCTTC | CASSPAGGISEQFF
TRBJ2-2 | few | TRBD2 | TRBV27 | TGCACCAGCAGCCCACGGGGGGTCCCCACCGGGGAGCTGTTTTTT | CTSSPRGVPTGELFF
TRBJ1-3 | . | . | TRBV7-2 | TGTGCCAGCAGCTTAGGTATCGGGGGCGCCAGGCATGGAAACACCATATATTTT | CASSLGIGGARHGNTIYF
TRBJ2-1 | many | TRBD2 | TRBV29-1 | TGCAGCGTCTCTAGCGGGAGATCCAATGAGCAGTTCTTC | CSVSSGRSNEQFF
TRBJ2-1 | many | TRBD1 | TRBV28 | TGTGCCAGCAACCACGGGGGAGGACAGGGGCCGAATGAGCAGTTCTTC | CASNHGGGQGPNEQFF
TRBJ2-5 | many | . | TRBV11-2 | TGTGCCAGCAGCCCCGTAGGCGAGACCCAGTACTTC | CASSPVGETQYF
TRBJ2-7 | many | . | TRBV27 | TGTGCCAGCAGTTTTAACGGCTACTACGAGCAGTACTTC | CASSFNGYYEQYF
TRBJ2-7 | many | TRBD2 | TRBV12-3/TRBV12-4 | TGTGCCAGCAGATTTTCCGGGACTAGCTACGAGCAGTACTTC | CASRFSGTSYEQYF
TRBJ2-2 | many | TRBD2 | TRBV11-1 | TGTGCCAGCAGCCCACAGGCTTGGCGGGAGGGCCCAGACACCGGGGAGCTGTTTTTT | CASSPQAWREGPDTGELFF
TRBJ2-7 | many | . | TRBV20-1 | TGCAGTGCTAGCCGGGACCGAGCCTACGAGCAGTACTTC | CSASRDRAYEQYF
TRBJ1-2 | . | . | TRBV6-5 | TGTGCCAGCAGTTACGGGAGGGGCTACACCTTC | CASSYGRGYTF
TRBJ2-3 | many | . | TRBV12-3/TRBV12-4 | TGTGCCAGCAGTTCTCCGGACACAAGTACAGATACGCAGTATTTT | CASSSPDTSTDTQYF
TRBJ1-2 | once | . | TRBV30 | TGTGCCTGGGGTGAGGGACACTATGGCTACACCTTC | CAWGEGHYGYTF
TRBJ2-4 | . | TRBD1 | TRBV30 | TGTGCCTGGAGTGCGGACAGGAAAAACATTCAGTACTTC | CAWSADRKNIQYF
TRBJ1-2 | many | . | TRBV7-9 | TGTGCCAGCAGCCCCAATCCAACTAACTATGGCTACACCTTC | CASSPNPTNYGYTF
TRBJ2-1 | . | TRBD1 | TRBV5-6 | TGTGCCAGCAGCCCGGGGACAGTGGTCAATGAGCAGTTCTTC | CASSPGTVVNEQFF
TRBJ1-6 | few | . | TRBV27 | TGTGCCAGCAGTGGGGGACTGAACAATTCACCCCTCCACTTT | CASSGGLNNSPLHF
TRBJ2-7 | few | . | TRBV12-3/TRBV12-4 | TGTGCCAGCAGTAAAATCTTTCAATACGAGCAGTACTTC | CASSKIFQYEQYF
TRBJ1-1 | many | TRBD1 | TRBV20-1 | TGCAGTGCTAGAGATGGCCAGGGGGCCAGCACTGAAGCTTTCTTT | CSARDGQGASTEAFF